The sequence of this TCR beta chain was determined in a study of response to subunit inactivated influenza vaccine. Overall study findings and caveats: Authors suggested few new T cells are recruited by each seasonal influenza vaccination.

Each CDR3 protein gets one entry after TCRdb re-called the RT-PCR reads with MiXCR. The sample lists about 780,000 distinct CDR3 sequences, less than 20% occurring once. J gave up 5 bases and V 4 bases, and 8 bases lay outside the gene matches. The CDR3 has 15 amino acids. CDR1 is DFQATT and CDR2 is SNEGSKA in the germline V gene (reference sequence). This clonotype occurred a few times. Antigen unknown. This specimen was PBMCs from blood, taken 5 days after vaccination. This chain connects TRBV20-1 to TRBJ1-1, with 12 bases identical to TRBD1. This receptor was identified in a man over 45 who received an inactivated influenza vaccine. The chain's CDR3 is CSAKGTGGAGTEAFF. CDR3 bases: TGCAGTGCTAAGGGGACAGGGGGCGCAGGGACTGAAGCTTTCTTT.